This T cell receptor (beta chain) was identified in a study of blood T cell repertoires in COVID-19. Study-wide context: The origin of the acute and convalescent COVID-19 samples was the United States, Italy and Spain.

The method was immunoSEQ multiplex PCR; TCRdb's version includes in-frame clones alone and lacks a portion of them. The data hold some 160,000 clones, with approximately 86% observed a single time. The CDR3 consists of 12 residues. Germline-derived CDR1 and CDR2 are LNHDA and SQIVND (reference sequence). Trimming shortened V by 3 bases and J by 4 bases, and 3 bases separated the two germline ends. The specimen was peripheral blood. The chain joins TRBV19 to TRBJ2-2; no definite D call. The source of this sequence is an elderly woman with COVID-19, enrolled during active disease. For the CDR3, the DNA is TGTGCCAGTAGTATTATCACCGGGGAGCTGTTTTTT. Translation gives CASSIITGELFF.